A selection of T cell receptor beta chains follows, all from one sample in a study of blood T cell repertoires in COVID-19. Some clones are missing from TCRdb's copy, which holds only in-frame ones; the method was immunoSEQ multiplex PCR. This repertoire shows about 250,000 clones, 70% to 85% found once; its top ten account for roughly 10%. The sequenced sample was peripheral blood. The receptor set was obtained from a man older than 75 with acute or convalescent COVID-19. The conserved cysteine and the conserved F or W are not part of the CDR3 here. Each record gives: V gene, clone size, J gene, CDR3 length, CDR3 protein. Clone sizes are given selectively: once, few, many, or a class where the clone is expanded.

v_gene: TRBV7-9; abundance: .; j_gene: TRBJ2-2; len: 13; CDR3aa: ASSLGTSLIGELF
v_gene: TRBV5-5; abundance: .; j_gene: TRBJ1-5; len: 13; CDR3aa: ASSLVGQGGQPQH
v_gene: TRBV6-6; abundance: .; j_gene: TRBJ2-7; len: 11; CDR3aa: ASRDRGDYEQY
v_gene: TRBV6-6; abundance: once; j_gene: TRBJ2-6; len: 13; CDR3aa: ASGTGTSGANVLT
v_gene: TRBV11-2; abundance: .; j_gene: TRBJ2-7; len: 12; CDR3aa: ASSRQGGTYEQY
v_gene: TRBV29-1; abundance: .; j_gene: TRBJ2-3; len: 14; CDR3aa: SVDGVPGQLTDTQY
v_gene: TRBV7-2; abundance: few; j_gene: TRBJ2-7; len: 13; CDR3aa: ASSLGGFGSYEQY
v_gene: TRBV19; abundance: .; j_gene: TRBJ1-5; len: 12; CDR3aa: ASSIGEGGQPQH
v_gene: TRBV5-1; abundance: once; j_gene: TRBJ1-6; len: 15; CDR3aa: ASSLDRGISYNSPLH
v_gene: TRBV5-1; abundance: .; j_gene: TRBJ2-7; len: 11; CDR3aa: ASSPDSYYEQY
v_gene: TRBV5-1; abundance: .; j_gene: TRBJ2-5; len: 13; CDR3aa: ASSPRQPPQETQY
v_gene: TRBV7-3; abundance: .; j_gene: TRBJ2-3; len: 13; CDR3aa: ASSFRGQSTDTQY
v_gene: TRBV19; abundance: .; j_gene: TRBJ1-1; len: 11; CDR3aa: ASSTDRGTEAF
v_gene: TRBV28; abundance: .; j_gene: TRBJ1-1; len: 14; CDR3aa: ASSVPPGTGGTEAF
v_gene: TRBV6-5; abundance: .; j_gene: TRBJ2-2; len: 13; CDR3aa: ASRRLAGVTGELF
v_gene: TRBV7-3; abundance: .; j_gene: TRBJ2-1; len: 15; CDR3aa: ASSLSRTSGRANQQF
v_gene: TRBV5-1; abundance: .; j_gene: TRBJ2-5; len: 18; CDR3aa: ASIRYPMTRASGPQETQY
v_gene: TRBV30; abundance: .; j_gene: TRBJ2-7; len: 11; CDR3aa: AWSRGLSYEQY